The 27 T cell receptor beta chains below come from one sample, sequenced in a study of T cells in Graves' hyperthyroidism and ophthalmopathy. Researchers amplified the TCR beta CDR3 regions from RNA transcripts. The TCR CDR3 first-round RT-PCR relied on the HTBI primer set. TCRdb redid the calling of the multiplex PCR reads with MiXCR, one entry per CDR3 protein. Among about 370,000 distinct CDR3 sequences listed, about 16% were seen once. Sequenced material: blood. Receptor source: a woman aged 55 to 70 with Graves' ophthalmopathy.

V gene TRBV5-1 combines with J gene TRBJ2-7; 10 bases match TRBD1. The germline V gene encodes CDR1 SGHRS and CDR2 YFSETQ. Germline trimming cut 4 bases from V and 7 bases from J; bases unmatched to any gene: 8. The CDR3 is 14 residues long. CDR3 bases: TGCGCCAGCAGCGTAGGACAGGGGGTCGGAGAGCAGTACTTC. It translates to CASSVGQGVGEQYF. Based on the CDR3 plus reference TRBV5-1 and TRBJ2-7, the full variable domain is KAGVTQTPRYLIKTRGQQVTLSCSPISGHRSVSWYQQTPGQGLQFLFEYFSETQRNKGNFPGRFSGRQFSNSRSEMNVSTLELGDSALYLCASSVGQGVGEQYFGPGTRLTVT.

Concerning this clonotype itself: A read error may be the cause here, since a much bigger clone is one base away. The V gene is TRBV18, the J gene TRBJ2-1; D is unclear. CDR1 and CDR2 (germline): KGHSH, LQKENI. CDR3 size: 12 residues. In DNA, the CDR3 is TGTGCCAGCTCAGGCTCCTACAGTGAGCAGTTCTTC. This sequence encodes CASSGSYSEQFF. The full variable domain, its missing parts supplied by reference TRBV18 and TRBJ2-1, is NAGVMQNPRHLVRRRGQEARLRCSPMKGHSHVYWYRQLPEEGLKFMVYLQKENIIDESGMPKERFSAEFPKEGPSILRIQQVVRGDSAAYFCASSGSYSEQFFGPGTRLTVL.

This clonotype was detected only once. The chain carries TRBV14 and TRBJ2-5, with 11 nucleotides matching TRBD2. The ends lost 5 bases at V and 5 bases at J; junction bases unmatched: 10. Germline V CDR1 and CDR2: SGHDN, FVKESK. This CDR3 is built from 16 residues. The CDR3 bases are TGTGCCAGCAGCGTCATTAGCGGGAGGGCCGGTGAGACCCAGTACTTC. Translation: CASSVISGRAGETQYF.

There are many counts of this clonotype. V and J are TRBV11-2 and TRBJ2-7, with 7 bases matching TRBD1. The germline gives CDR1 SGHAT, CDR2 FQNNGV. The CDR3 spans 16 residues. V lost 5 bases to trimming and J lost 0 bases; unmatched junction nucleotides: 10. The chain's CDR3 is CASSVQRGPRSYEQYF. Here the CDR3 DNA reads TGTGCCAGCAGCGTCCAAAGGGGGCCCCGCTCCTACGAGCAGTACTTC. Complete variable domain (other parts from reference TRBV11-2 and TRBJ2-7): EAGVAQSPRYKIIEKRQSVAFWCNPISGHATLYWYQQILGQGPKLLIQFQNNGVVDDSQLPKDRFSAERLKGVDSTLKIQPAKLEDSAVYLCASSVQRGPRSYEQYFGPGTRLTVT.

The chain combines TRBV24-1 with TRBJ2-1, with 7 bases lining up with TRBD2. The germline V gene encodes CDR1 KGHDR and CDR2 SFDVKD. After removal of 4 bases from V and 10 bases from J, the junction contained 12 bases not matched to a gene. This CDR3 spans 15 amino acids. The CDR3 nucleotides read TGTGCCACCAGTGAGCTCAACCTCCGGGGGGACGAGCAGTTCTTC. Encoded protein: CATSELNLRGDEQFF.

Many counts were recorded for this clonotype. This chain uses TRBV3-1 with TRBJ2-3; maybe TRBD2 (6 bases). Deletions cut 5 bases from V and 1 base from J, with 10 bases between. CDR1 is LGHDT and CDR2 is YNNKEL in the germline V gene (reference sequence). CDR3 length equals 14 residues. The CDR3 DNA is TGTGCCAGCAGCAGACTAGGGCGCACAGATACGCAGTATTTT. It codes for CASSRLGRTDTQYF.

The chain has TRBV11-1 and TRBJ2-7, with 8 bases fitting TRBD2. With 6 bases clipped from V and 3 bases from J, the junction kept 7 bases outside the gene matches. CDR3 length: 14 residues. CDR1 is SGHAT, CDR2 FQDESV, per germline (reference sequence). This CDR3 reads CASRPKSGSYEQYF. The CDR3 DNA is TGTGCCAGCAGACCCAAAAGCGGGAGCTACGAGCAGTACTTC.

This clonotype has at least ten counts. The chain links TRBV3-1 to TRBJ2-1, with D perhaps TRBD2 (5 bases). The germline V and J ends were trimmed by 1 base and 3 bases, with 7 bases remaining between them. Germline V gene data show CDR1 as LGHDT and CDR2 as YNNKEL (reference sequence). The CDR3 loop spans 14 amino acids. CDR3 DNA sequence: TGTGCCAGCAGCCAAGTACGGGGCTACAATGAGCAGTTCTTC. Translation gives CASSQVRGYNEQFF.

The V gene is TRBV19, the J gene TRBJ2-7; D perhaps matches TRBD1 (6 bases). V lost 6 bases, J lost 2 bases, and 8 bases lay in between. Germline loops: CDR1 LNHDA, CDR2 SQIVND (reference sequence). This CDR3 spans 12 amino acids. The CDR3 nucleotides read TGTGCCAGTAGGGACAGTGCCTACGAGCAGTACTTC. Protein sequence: CASRDSAYEQYF.

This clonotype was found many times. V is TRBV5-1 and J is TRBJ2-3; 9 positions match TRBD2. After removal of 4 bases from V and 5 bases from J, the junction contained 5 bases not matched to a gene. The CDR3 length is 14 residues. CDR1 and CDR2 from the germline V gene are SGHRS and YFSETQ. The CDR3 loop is CASSDLSGRDTQYF. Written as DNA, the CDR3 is TGCGCCAGCAGCGACCTTAGCGGGAGAGATACGCAGTATTTT. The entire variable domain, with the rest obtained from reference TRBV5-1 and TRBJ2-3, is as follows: KAGVTQTPRYLIKTRGQQVTLSCSPISGHRSVSWYQQTPGQGLQFLFEYFSETQRNKGNFPGRFSGRQFSNSRSEMNVSTLELGDSALYLCASSDLSGRDTQYFGPGTRLTVL.

The DNA for the CDR3 is TGTGCCAGCAGTCCGGTCCCCCAGGACCCACCCCTCCACTTT. Amino acid sequence: CASSPVPQDPPLHF. V usage is TRBV6-1 and J usage is TRBJ1-6; D gene ambiguous. Germline CDR1 MNHNS, CDR2 SASEGT. CDR3 length: 14 amino acids. Trimming shortened V by 5 bases and J by 11 bases, and 16 bases separated the two germline ends.

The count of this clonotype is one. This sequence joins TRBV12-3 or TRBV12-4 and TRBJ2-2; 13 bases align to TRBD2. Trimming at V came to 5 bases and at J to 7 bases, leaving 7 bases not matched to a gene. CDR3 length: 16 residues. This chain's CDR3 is CASSKGLAGSGGELFF. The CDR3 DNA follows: TGTGCCAGCAGTAAGGGACTAGCGGGAAGTGGCGGGGAGCTGTTTTTT.

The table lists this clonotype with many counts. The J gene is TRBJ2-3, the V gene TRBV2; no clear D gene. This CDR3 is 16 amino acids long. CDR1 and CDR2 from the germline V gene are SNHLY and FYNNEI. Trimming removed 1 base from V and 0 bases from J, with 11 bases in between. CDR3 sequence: CASSEDGSSSTDTQYF. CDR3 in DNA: TGTGCCAGCAGTGAAGATGGCAGTTCTAGCACAGATACGCAGTATTTT.

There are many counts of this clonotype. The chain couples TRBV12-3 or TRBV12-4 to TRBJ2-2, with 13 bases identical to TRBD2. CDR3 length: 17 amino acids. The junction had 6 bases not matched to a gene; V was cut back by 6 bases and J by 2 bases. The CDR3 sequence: CASRLGTSGINTGELFF. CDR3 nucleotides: TGTGCCAGCAGACTGGGGACTAGCGGGATCAACACCGGGGAGCTGTTTTTT.

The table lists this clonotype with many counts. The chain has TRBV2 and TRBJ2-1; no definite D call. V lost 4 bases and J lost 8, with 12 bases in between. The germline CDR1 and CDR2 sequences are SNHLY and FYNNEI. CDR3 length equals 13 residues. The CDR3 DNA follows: TGTGCCAGCAGTGCAGGTGTAATTTATGAGCAGTTCTTC. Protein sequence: CASSAGVIYEQFF.

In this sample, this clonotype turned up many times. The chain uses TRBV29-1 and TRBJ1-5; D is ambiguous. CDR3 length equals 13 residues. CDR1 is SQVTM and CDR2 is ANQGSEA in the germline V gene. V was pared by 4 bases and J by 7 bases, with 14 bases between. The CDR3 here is CSVGLGVGQPQHF. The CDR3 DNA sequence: TGCAGCGTTGGCCTCGGGGTGGGCCAGCCCCAGCATTTT. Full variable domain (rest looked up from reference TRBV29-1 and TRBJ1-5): SAVISQKPSRDICQRGTSLTIQCQVDSQVTMMFWYRQQPGQSLTLIATANQGSEATYESGFVIDKFPISRPNLTFSTLTVSNMSPEDSSIYLCSVGLGVGQPQHFGDGTRLSIL.

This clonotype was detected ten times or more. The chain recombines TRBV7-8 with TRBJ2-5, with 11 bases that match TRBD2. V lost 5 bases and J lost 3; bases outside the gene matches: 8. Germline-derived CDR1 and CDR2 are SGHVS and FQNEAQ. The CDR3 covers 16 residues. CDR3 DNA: TGTGCCAGCAGCACGTTAGCGGGAGGGCCGGAAGAGACCCAGTACTTC. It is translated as CASSTLAGGPEETQYF.

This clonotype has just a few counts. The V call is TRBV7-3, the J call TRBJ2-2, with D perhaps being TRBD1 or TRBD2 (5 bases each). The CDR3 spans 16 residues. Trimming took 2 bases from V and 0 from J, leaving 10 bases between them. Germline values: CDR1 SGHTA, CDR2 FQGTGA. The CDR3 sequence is CASSLWGTTNTGELFF. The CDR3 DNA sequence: TGTGCCAGCAGCTTATGGGGGACCACGAACACCGGGGAGCTGTTTTTT.

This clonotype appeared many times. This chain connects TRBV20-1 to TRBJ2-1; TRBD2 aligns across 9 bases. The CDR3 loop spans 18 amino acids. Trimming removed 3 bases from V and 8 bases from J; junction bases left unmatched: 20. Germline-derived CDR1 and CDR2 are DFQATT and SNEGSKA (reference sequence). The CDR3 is CSARNPPSTSGRGYEQFF. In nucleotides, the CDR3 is TGCAGTGCTAGGAATCCCCCCTCTACTAGCGGGCGGGGCTATGAGCAGTTCTTC.

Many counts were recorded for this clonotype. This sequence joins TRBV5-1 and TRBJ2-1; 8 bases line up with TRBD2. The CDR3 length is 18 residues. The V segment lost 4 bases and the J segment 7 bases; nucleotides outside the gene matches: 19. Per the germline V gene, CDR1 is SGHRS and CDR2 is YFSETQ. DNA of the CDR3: TGCGCCAGCAGCCCCACACGTCCTACTAGCGGCCATAGGAATGAGCAGTTCTTC. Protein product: CASSPTRPTSGHRNEQFF.

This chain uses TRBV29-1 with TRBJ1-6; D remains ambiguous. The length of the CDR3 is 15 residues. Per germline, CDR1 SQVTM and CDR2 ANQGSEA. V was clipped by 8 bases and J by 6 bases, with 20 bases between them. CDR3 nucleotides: TGCAGCTACAAGAAGAACACGGATCCTAATTCACCCCTCCACTTT. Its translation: CSYKKNTDPNSPLHF.

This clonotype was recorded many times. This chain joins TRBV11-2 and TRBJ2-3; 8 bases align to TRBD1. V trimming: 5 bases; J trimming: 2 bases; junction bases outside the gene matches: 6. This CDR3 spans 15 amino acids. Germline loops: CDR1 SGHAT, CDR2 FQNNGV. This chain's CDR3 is CASSGGTGITDTQYF. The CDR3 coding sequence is TGTGCCAGCAGCGGAGGGACAGGCATCACAGATACGCAGTATTTT.

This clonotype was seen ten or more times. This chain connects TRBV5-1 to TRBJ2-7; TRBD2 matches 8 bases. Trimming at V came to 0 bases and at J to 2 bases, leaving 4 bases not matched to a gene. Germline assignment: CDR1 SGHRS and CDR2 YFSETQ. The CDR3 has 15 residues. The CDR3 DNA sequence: TGCGCCAGCAGCTTGGCACTAGCGGAGGCCTACGAGCAGTACTTC. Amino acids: CASSLALAEAYEQYF. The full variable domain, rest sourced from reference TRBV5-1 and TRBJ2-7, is KAGVTQTPRYLIKTRGQQVTLSCSPISGHRSVSWYQQTPGQGLQFLFEYFSETQRNKGNFPGRFSGRQFSNSRSEMNVSTLELGDSALYLCASSLALAEAYEQYFGPGTRLTVT.

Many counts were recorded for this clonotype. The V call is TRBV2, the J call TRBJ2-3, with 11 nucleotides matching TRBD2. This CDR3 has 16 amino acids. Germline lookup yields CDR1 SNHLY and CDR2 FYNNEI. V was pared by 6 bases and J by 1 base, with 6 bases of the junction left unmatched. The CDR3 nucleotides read TGTGCCAGCAGACTCAGTAGCGGGAGGGGCACAGATACGCAGTATTTT. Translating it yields CASRLSSGRGTDTQYF.

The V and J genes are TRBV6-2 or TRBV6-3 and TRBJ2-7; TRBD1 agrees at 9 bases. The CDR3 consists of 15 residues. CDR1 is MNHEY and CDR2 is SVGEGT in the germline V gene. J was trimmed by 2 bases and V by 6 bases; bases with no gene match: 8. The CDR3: CASSTRWDRAYEQYF. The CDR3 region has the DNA TGTGCCAGCAGCACGAGGTGGGACAGGGCCTACGAGCAGTACTTC.

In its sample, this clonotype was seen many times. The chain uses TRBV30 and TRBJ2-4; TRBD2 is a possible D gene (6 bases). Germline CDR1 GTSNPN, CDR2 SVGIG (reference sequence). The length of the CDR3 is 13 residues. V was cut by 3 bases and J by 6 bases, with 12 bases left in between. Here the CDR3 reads CAWRTERVNIQYF. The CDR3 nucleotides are TGTGCCTGGAGGACCGAGCGGGTAAACATTCAGTACTTC. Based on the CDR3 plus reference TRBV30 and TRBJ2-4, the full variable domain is SQTIHQWPATLVQPVGSPLSLECTVEGTSNPNLYWYRQAAGRGLQLLFYSVGIGQISSEVPQNLSASRPQDRQFILSSKKLLLSDSGFYLCAWRTERVNIQYFGAGTRLSVL.

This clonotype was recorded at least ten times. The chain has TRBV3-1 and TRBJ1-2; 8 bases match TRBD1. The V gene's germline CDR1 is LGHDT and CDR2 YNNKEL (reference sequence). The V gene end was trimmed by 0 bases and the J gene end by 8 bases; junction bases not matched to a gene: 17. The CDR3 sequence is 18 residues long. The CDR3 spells CASSQEGRGTGLVGGYTF. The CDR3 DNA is TGTGCCAGCAGCCAAGAGGGCCGGGGGACAGGTTTGGTAGGCGGCTACACCTTC.